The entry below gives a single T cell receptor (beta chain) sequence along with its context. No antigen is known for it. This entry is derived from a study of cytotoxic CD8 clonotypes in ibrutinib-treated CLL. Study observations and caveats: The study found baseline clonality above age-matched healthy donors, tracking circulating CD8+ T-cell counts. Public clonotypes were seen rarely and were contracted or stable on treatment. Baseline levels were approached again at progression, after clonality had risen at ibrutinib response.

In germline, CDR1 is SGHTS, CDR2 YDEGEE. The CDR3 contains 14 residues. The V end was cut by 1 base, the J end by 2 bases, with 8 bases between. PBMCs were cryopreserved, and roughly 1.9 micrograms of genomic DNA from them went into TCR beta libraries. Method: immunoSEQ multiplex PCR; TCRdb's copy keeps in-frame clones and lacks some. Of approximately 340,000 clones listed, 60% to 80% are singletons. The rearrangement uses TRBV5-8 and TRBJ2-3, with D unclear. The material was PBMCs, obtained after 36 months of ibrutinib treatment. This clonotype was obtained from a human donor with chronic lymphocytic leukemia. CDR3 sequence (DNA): TGTGCCAGCAGCTTGTTGCGGCTCACAGATACGCAGTATTTT. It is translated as CASSLLRLTDTQYF. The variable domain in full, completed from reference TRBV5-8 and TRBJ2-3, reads EAGVTQSPTHLIKTRGQQATLRCSPISGHTSVYWYQQALGLGLQFLLWYDEGEERNRGNFPPRFSGRQFPNYSSELNVNALELEDSALYLCASSLLRLTDTQYFGPGTRLTVL.